The 8 T cell receptor beta chains given below trace back to one sample, sequenced in a study of STAT5B mutations in CD4+ large granular lymphocyte leukemia. Data came from immunoSEQ multiplex PCR; TCRdb stores just in-frame clones and leaves some out. The sample has about 25,000 clones; 74% are singletons. The sample was CD4+ T cells from blood buffy coats. The receptors shown here come from a human donor in good health.

This clone came up a few times. The chain joins TRBV7-2 to TRBJ1-2; 10 bases align to TRBD1. V lost 1 base and J lost 1; bases outside the gene matches: 3. Germline values: CDR1 SGHTA, CDR2 FQGNSA. The CDR3 loop spans 16 amino acids. Here the CDR3 reads CASSLVGTGVNYGYTF. Here the CDR3 DNA reads TGTGCCAGCAGCTTAGTGGGGACAGGGGTTAACTATGGCTACACCTTC.

J is TRBJ2-6 and V is TRBV4-3, with 8 nucleotides matching TRBD2. Germline V gives CDR1 LGHNA, CDR2 YSLEER. Losses at the gene ends were 4 bases for V and 1 base for J; bases not matched to a gene: 6. This CDR3 contains 17 residues. The CDR3 protein is CASSRLATTSGANVLTF. The CDR3 region has the DNA TGCGCCAGCAGCCGACTAGCGACCACTTCTGGGGCCAACGTCCTGACTTTC.

The rearrangement uses TRBV10-3 and TRBJ1-2; maybe TRBD1 (6 bases). The CDR3 runs 18 residues. Germline CDR1 and CDR2: ENHRY and SYGVKD. V was trimmed by 4 bases and J by 1 base, leaving 22 bases between them. This CDR3 reads CAISASFLRDTSNYGYTF. The DNA of the CDR3 is TGTGCCATCAGTGCTTCCTTCCTCCGGGACACCAGTAACTATGGCTACACCTTC.

V gene TRBV18 combines with J gene TRBJ2-5; D remains ambiguous. The CDR3 consists of 12 residues. Deletions cut 3 bases from V and 4 bases from J, with 6 bases between. Per the germline V gene, CDR1 is KGHSH and CDR2 is LQKENI. CDR3 in DNA: TGTGCCAGCTCACCTATAGGAGAGACCCAGTACTTC. Its translation: CASSPIGETQYF.

The rearrangement links TRBV14 to TRBJ2-5; 7 bases align to TRBD2. The CDR3 runs 14 residues. Germline V gene lookup returns CDR1 SGHDN and CDR2 FVKESK. After removal of 4 bases from V and 5 bases from J, the junction contained 7 bases not matched to a gene. CDR3 sequence (DNA): TGTGCCAGCAGCCTTCTGACTAGCTGGGAGACCCAGTACTTC. Translated: CASSLLTSWETQYF.

Notes on this clone: Other DNA variants within this sample encode the same CDR3. The CDR3 sequence: CASSIRRDTGELFF. The CDR3, as DNA: TGTGCCAGTAGTATCCGCAGGGACACCGGGGAGCTGTTTTTT. The chain has TRBV19 and TRBJ2-2; D may be TRBD1 (5 bases). V lost 3 bases and J lost 3, with 8 bases in between. Germline CDR1 reads LNHDA; CDR2 reads SQIVND (reference sequence). The CDR3 extends over 14 amino acids.

This chain joins TRBV28 and TRBJ2-4; the D gene is possibly TRBD1 (5 bases). Trimming stripped 3 bases from V and 0 bases from J, with 15 bases between. The CDR3 loop spans 17 amino acids. Germline V gene data show CDR1 as MDHEN and CDR2 as SYDVKM. The CDR3 region has the DNA TGTGCCAGCAGTTTCCGGACATCCCAGGGAGCCAAAAACATTCAGTACTTC. Its protein product is CASSFRTSQGAKNIQYF.

V is TRBV19 and J is TRBJ1-2; D is undetermined. Germline values: CDR1 LNHDA, CDR2 SQIVND (reference sequence). The V end was cut by 8 bases, the J end by 3 bases, with 13 bases between. The CDR3 covers 13 residues. This CDR3 reads CASRRRGYYGYTF. In nucleotides, the CDR3 is TGTGCCAGTCGACGGCGCGGATACTATGGCTACACCTTC.